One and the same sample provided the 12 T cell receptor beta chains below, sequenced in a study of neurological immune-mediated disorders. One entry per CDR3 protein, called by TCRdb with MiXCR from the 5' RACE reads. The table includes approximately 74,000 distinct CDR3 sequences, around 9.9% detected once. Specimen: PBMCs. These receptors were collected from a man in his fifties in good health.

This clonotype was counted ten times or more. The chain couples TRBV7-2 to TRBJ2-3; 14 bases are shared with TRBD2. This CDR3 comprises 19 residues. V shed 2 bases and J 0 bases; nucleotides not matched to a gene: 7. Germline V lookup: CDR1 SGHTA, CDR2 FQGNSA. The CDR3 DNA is TGTGCCAGCAGCTTATCCGTGACTAGCGGGGGGGCTAGCACAGATACGCAGTATTTT. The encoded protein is CASSLSVTSGGASTDTQYF.

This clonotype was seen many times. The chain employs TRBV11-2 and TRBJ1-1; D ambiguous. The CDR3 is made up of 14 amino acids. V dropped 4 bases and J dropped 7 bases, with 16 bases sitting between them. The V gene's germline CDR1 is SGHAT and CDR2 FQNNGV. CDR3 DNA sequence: TGTGCCAGCAGCTCCCATGCCGGGCAGCTTGAAGCTTTCTTT. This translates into CASSSHAGQLEAFF.

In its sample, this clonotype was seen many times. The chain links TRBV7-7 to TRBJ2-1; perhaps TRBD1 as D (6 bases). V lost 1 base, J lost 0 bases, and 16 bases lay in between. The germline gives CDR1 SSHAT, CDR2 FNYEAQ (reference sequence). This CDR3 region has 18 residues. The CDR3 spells CASSLGVAGTSSYNEQFF. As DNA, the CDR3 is TGTGCCAGCAGCTTAGGCGTCGCCGGGACAAGCTCCTACAATGAGCAGTTCTTC.

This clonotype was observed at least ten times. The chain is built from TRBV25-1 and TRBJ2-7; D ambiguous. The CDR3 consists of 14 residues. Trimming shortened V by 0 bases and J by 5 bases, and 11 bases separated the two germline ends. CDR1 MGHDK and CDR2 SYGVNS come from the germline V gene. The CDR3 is CASSEYGPFDEQYF. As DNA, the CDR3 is TGTGCCAGCAGTGAATATGGGCCCTTTGACGAGCAGTACTTC.

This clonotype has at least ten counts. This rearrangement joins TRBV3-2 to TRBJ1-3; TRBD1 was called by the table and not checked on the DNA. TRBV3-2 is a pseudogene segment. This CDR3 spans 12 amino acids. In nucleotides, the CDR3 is TGTGCCCAGGGGAAAACTGGAAACACCATATATTTT. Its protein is CAQGKTGNTIYF.

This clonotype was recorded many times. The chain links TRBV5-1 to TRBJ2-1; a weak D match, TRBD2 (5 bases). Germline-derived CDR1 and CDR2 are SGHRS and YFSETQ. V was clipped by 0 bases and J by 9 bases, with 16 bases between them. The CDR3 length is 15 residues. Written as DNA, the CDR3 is TGCGCCAGCAGCTTGGCCGGTCGTCGGGAAGGTGAGCAGTTCTTC. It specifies CASSLAGRREGEQFF.

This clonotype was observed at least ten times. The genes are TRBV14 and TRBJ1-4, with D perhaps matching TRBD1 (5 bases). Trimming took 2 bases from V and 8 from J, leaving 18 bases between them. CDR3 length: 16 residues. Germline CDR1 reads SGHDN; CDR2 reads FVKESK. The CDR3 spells CASSQSGGRQTEKLFF. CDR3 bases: TGTGCCAGCAGCCAAAGCGGGGGACGACAGACCGAAAAACTGTTTTTT.

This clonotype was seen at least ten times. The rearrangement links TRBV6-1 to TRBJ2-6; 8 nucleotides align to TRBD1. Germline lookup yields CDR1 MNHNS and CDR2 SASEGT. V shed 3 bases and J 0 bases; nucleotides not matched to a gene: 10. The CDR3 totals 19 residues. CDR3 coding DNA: TGTGCCAGCAGTGATTGGGGTGGGACAGGCCACTCTGGGGCCAACGTCCTGACTTTC. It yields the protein CASSDWGGTGHSGANVLTF.

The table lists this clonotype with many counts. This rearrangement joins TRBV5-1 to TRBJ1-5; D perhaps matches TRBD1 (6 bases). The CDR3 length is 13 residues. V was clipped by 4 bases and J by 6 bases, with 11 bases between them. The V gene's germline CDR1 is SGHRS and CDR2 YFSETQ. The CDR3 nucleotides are TGCGCCAGCAGCCCGGACAGCCGTCAGCCCCAGCATTTT. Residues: CASSPDSRQPQHF.

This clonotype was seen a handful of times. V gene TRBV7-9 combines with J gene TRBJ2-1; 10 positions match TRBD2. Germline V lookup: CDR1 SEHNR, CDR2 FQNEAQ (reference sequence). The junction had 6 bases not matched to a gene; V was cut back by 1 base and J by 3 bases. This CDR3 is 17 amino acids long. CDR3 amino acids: CASSLDLAGAFYNEQFF. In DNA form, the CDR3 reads TGTGCCAGCAGCTTAGACCTAGCGGGAGCTTTCTACAATGAGCAGTTCTTC. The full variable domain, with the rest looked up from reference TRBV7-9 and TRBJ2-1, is DTGVSQNPRHKITKRGQNVTFRCDPISEHNRLYWYRQTLGQGPEFLTYFQNEAQLEKSRLLSDRFSAERPKGSFSTLEIQRTEQGDSAMYLCASSLDLAGAFYNEQFFGPGTRLTVL.

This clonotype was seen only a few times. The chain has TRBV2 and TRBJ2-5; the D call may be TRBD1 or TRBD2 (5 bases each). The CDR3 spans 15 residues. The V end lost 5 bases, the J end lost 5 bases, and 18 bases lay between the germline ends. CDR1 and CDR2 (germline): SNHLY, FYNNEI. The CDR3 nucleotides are TGTGCCAGCAGTCCTTTGATGGCAGGGAGTGAGACCCAGTACTTC. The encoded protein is CASSPLMAGSETQYF.

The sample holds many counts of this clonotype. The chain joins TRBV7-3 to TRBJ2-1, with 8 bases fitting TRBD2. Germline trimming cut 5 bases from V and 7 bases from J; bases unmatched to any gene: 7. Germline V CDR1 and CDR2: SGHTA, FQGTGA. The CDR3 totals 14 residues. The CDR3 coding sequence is TGTGCCAGCAGCGATACTAGCGGCAGTAATGAGCAGTTCTTC. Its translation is CASSDTSGSNEQFF.